The text below deals with one T cell receptor beta chain. The authors prepared the TCRbeta library with unique molecular identifiers. Using its own MiXCR run on the PCR reads, TCRdb lists one record per CDR3 protein. The table shows fewer than 120,000 distinct CDR3 sequences, with 10% occurring only once. The entry originates in a study of T-cell reconstitution after alpha-beta-depleted transplantation in children. The V end was cut by 0 bases, the J end by 5 bases, with 8 bases between. Germline V lookup: CDR1 DFQATT, CDR2 SNEGSKA (reference sequence). The CDR3 has 13 amino acids. The source was PBMCs from the stem cell graft donor, collected from the stem cell graft. This TCR derives from a human donor who donated a stem cell graft to a child with acute lymphoblastic leukemia. The V gene is TRBV20-1, the J gene TRBJ2-1; D is uncertain. The CDR3 DNA follows: TGCAGTGCTAGAGAGTGGACCAACAATGAGCAGTTCTTC. Encoded protein: CSAREWTNNEQFF.